This T cell receptor beta chain was sequenced during a study of blood T cell repertoires in COVID-19. Libraries were prepared by immunoSEQ multiplex PCR; TCRdb keeps only in-frame clonotypes and omits some of them. The sample has some 220,000 clones; 75% to 85% are singletons. CDR1 and CDR2 (germline): SGHTA, FQGTGA. The CDR3 has 17 amino acids. Deletions cut 5 bases from V and 0 bases from J, with 17 bases between. The source of this sequence is a woman in her sixties or seventies with COVID-19, enrolled during active disease. The material sequenced was peripheral blood. This sequence joins TRBV7-3 and TRBJ2-1, with D maybe TRBD2 (6 bases). CDR3 sequence reads: CASSLLSGDSSYNEQFF. As DNA, the CDR3 is TGTGCCAGCAGCCTACTTAGCGGCGATAGCTCCTACAATGAGCAGTTCTTC.